In this sample, the clone carrying this TCR beta chain turned up a few times. Its antigen is not identified. This specimen comes from a study of blood T cells in healthy people across ages. At the level of the study: For every two T cells, template switching captured about one barcoded beta molecule. Whole-study findings and limits: Older individuals had lower TCR beta diversity per million T cells (the decline was roughly linear).

PCR was performed a second time for about 7 to 11 cycles using a sample-barcoded 5' primer and a J-beta primer mix. Each CDR3 protein is one row after TCRdb ran MiXCR on the 5' RACE reads. The repertoire consists of about 1.8 million distinct CDR3 sequences, with 49% occurring once and the leading ten covering around 2.1%. The clonotype originates from a woman aged 40 to 55 in good health. Specimen: blood.

Here the CDR3 reads CASSLGGQTPQHF. CDR3 in DNA: TGTGCCAGCAGCTTAGGGGGTCAGACTCCCCAGCATTTT. V gene TRBV7-9 combines with J gene TRBJ1-5, with unresolved D. V shed 1 base and J shed 10 bases, with 11 bases lying between them. Per germline, CDR1 SEHNR and CDR2 FQNEAQ (reference sequence). The CDR3 is 13 amino acids.